These 11 T cell receptor beta chains were all obtained from the same sample, sequenced in a study of blood T cell repertoires in COVID-19. TCRdb's copy holds only in-frame clones and misses some; the assay was immunoSEQ multiplex PCR. The sample shows 250,000 to 300,000 clones, 86% of them seen only once. The sequenced material came from peripheral blood. Receptor source: a woman in her 30s with active or convalescent COVID-19.

The rearrangement links TRBV3-1 (or the pseudogene TRBV3-2) to TRBJ1-1; 9 bases map to TRBD1. Germline-derived CDR1 and CDR2 are LGHDT and YNNKEL (reference sequence). The CDR3 sequence is 15 residues long. The junction had 6 bases not matched to a gene; V was cut back by 4 bases and J by 3 bases. The CDR3: CASSPETGGYTEAFF. The CDR3 region has the DNA TGTGCCAGCAGCCCCGAGACAGGGGGTTACACTGAAGCTTTCTTT.

This chain joins TRBV4-3 and TRBJ1-1, with no clear D. The CDR3 is made up of 15 amino acids. Trimming pared 0 bases from V and 8 bases from J, leaving 16 bases between. The V gene's germline CDR1 is LGHNA and CDR2 YSLEER. The CDR3, as DNA: TGCGCCAGCAGCCAAGATGGGGTCGTTGGAGGGGAAGCTTTCTTT. Translation gives CASSQDGVVGGEAFF.

This rearrangement joins TRBV9 to TRBJ2-7; TRBD1 matches at 7 bases. Germline V gene lookup returns CDR1 SGDLS and CDR2 YYNGEE. The V gene end was trimmed by 0 bases and the J gene end by 2 bases; junction bases not matched to a gene: 5. The CDR3 sequence is 15 residues long. The CDR3 bases are TGTGCCAGCAGCGTAGCCGGGACAGCAACCTACGAGCAGTACTTC. It is translated as CASSVAGTATYEQYF.

The chain uses TRBV6-5 and TRBJ2-7; the D gene is possibly TRBD1 (6 bases). The CDR3 loop spans 13 amino acids. Trimming removed 6 bases from V and 0 bases from J, with 9 bases in between. CDR1 is MNHEY, CDR2 SVGAGI, per germline. The CDR3 nucleotides read TGTGCCAGCAGAAACAGGGACTCCTACGAGCAGTACTTC. Translation gives CASRNRDSYEQYF.

The V call is TRBV15, the J call TRBJ2-5; D is undetermined. Trimming removed 0 bases at V and 5 bases at J, with 4 bases between. This CDR3 is built from 12 residues. Germline-derived CDR1 and CDR2 are LNHNV and YYDKDF (reference sequence). The chain's CDR3 is CATSRDRETQYF. CDR3 sequence (DNA): TGTGCCACCAGCAGAGATCGGGAGACCCAGTACTTC.

The CDR3 nucleotides are TGTGCCAGCAGCCTATCTCGGGACTCTCGGCAGTTCTTC. Protein: CASSLSRDSRQFF. This chain joins TRBV6-2 or TRBV6-3 and TRBJ2-1; D might be TRBD2 (6 bases). Germline V gene data show CDR1 as MNHEY and CDR2 as SVGEGT. V lost 6 bases and J lost 12, with 18 bases in between. This CDR3 contains 13 residues.

The chain has TRBV9 and TRBJ1-1; 9 bases agree with TRBD1. The V and J ends lost 4 bases and 5 bases, in that order; junction bases with no gene match: 12. This CDR3 is 16 amino acids long. Germline V gene lookup returns CDR1 SGDLS and CDR2 YYNGEE. The CDR3 nucleotides read TGTGCCAGCAGCCCACGGGACAGGGAAAGTGGGACTGAAGCTTTCTTT. This sequence encodes CASSPRDRESGTEAFF.

This chain uses TRBV27 with TRBJ2-7, with 7 positions matching TRBD1. V lost 3 bases to trimming and J lost 6 bases; unmatched junction nucleotides: 14. In germline, CDR1 is MNHEY, CDR2 SMNVEV (reference sequence). The CDR3 loop spans 16 amino acids. Here the CDR3 reads CASSFSPRQGRSEQYF. Here the CDR3 DNA reads TGTGCCAGCAGTTTTTCGCCTCGACAGGGCCGGAGCGAGCAGTACTTC.

This chain joins TRBV10-3 and TRBJ1-6; D is possibly TRBD1 (5 bases). CDR3 length equals 12 residues. Trimming shortened V by 5 bases and J by 10 bases, and 9 bases separated the two germline ends. Germline CDR1 and CDR2: ENHRY and SYGVKD. The CDR3 DNA is TGTGCCATCAGTCCAGGGTCATCACCCCTCCACTTT. Amino acids: CAISPGSSPLHF.

This chain links TRBV19 with TRBJ1-1, with 9 bases lining up with TRBD1. The junction had 15 bases not matched to a gene; V was cut back by 5 bases and J by 11 bases. The length of the CDR3 is 15 residues. Germline V lookup: CDR1 LNHDA, CDR2 SQIVND (reference sequence). The CDR3 loop reads CASSSPGQGNFQAFF. DNA of the CDR3: TGTGCCAGTAGTTCCCCGGGACAGGGAAATTTTCAGGCTTTCTTT.

V usage is TRBV19 and J usage is TRBJ1-2; 7 positions match TRBD1. Germline V lookup: CDR1 LNHDA, CDR2 SQIVND (reference sequence). J lost 4 bases, V lost 3 bases, and 5 bases had no gene match. The CDR3 is 14 amino acids. The CDR3 spells CASSIGQERYGYTF. The CDR3 nucleotides read TGTGCCAGTAGTATTGGACAGGAACGCTATGGCTACACCTTC.